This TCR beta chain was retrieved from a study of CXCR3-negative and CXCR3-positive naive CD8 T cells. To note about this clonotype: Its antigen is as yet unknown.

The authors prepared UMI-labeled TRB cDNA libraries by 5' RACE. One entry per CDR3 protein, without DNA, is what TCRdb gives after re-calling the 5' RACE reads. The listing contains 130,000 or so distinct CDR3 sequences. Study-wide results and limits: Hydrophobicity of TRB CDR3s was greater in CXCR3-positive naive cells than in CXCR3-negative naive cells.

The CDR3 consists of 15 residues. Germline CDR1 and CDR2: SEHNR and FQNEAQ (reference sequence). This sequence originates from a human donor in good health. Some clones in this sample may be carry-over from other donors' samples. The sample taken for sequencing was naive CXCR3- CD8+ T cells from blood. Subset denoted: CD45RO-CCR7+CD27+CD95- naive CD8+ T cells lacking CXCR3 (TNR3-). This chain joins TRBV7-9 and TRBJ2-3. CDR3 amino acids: CASSLGPTSTDTQYF.